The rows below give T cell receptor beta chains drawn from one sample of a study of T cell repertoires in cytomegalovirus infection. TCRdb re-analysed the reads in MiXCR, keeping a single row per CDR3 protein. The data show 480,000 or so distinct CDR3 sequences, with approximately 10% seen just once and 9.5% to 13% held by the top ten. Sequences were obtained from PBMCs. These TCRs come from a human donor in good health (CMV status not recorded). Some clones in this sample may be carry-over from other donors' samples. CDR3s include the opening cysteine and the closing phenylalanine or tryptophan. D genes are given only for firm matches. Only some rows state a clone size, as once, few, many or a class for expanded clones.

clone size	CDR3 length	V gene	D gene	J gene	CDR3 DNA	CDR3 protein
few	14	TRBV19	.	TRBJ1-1	TGTGCCAGTACCCCCTGGGGGGTGAACACTGAAGCTTTCTTT	CASTPWGVNTEAFF
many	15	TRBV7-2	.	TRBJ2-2	TGTGCCAGCAGCCCCAGACAGCCGAACACCGGGGAGCTGTTTTTT	CASSPRQPNTGELFF
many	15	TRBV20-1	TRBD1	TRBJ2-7	TGCAGTGCTAGAGATGAAGGGGGCCGGTGGTACGAGCAGTACTTC	CSARDEGGRWYEQYF
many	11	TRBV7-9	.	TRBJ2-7	TGTGCCAGCAGCCATAGGGACGAGCAGTACTTC	CASSHRDEQYF
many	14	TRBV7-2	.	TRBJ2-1	TGTGCCAGCAGCCCGGCGCCAGATTACAATGAGCAGTTCTTC	CASSPAPDYNEQFF
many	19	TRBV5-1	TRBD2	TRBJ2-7	TGCGCCAGCAGCTTAGAACCCGGGACTAGCGGGAGAATTGGTTACGAGCAGTACTTC	CASSLEPGTSGRIGYEQYF
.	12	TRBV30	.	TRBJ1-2	TGTGCCTGGAGTGCCTACAGCTATGGCTACACCTTC	CAWSAYSYGYTF
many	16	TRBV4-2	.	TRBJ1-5	TGTGCCAGCAGCACTGGGGAAAGAGTAGGTCTGGGGCCCCAGCATTTT	CASSTGERVGLGPQHF
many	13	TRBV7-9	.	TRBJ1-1	TGTGCCAGCAGCTTAGATCCTACCTCTGAAGCTTTCTTT	CASSLDPTSEAFF
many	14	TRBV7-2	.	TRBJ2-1	TGTGCCAGCAGCTTGTGGCGGCCCTACAATGAGCAGTTCTTC	CASSLWRPYNEQFF
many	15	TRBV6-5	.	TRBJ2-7	TGTGCCAGCAGTTACTCCGACGCCAGGCTGGACGAGCAGTACTTC	CASSYSDARLDEQYF
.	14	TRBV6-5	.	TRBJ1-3	TGTGCCAGCAGTTACTCACCAGGGCGAAACACCATATATTTT	CASSYSPGRNTIYF
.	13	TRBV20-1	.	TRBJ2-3	TGCAGTGCGCGAAGGGGGGCTTTAGATACGCAGTATTTT	CSARRGALDTQYF
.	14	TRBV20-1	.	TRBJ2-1	TGCAGTGCTAGAGTTAGGCTAGTGTCGAATGAGCAGTTCTTC	CSARVRLVSNEQFF
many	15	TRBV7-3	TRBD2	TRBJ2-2	TGTGCCAGCAGCCGGGGAGGGCATCTCACCGGGGAGCTGTTTTTT	CASSRGGHLTGELFF
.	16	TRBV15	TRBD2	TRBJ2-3	TGTGCCACCAGCAGAGATAGCGGGAGGGGCACAGATACGCAGTATTTT	CATSRDSGRGTDTQYF
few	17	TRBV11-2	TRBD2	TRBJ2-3	TGTGCCAGCAGCTCGGGACTAGCGGGGGCCCGGGGAGATACGCAGTATTTT	CASSSGLAGARGDTQYF
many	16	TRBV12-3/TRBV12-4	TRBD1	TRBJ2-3	TGTGCCAGCAGTATCTCGGGACAGGGCCTCACAGATACGCAGTATTTT	CASSISGQGLTDTQYF
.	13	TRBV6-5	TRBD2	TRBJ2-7	TGTGCCAGTACACGGGGGGGACCCTACGAGCAGTACTTC	CASTRGGPYEQYF
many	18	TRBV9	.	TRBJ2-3	TGTGCCAGCAGCCGCCAAGTTCGATCAGGGCGGCGTGCAGATACGCAGTATTTT	CASSRQVRSGRRADTQYF
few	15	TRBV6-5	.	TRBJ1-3	TGTGCCAGCAGTGCGGGGTTTACAGGAGGAAACACCATATATTTT	CASSAGFTGGNTIYF
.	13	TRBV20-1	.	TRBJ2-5	TGCAGTGCTGGGGGGAGAAGCCAAGAGACCCAGTACTTC	CSAGGRSQETQYF
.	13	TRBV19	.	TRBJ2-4	TGTGCCAGTAGTGGGTGGCGCGAAAACATTCAGTACTTC	CASSGWRENIQYF
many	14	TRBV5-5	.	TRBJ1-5	TGTGCCAGCAGCTTGATCGGATTAAATCAGCCCCAGCATTTT	CASSLIGLNQPQHF
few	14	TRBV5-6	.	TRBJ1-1	TGTGCCAGCAGCTTGGCCGGAGGTTCCCCTGAAGCTTTCTTT	CASSLAGGSPEAFF
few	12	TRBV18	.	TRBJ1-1	TGTGCCAGCTCACCACCTACCGGAGAAGCTTTCTTT	CASSPPTGEAFF
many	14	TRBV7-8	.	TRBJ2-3	TGTGCCAGCAGCTTAGAGTATAGTTCAGATACGCAGTATTTT	CASSLEYSSDTQYF
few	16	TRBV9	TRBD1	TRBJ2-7	TGTGCCAGCAGCGAGACCCTCCGGGACAGGGTATACGAGCAGTACTTC	CASSETLRDRVYEQYF
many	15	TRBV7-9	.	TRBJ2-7	TGTGCCAGCAGCCCGGACTACCCTCTCTCCTACGAGCAGTACTTC	CASSPDYPLSYEQYF
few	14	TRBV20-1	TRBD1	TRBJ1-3	TGCAGTGCTAGAATTGGGACAGCTGGAAACACCATATATTTT	CSARIGTAGNTIYF
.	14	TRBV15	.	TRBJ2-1	TGTGCCACCAGCAGCCCTTCCCGGGGAAATGAGCAGTTCTTC	CATSSPSRGNEQFF
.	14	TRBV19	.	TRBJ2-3	TGTGCCAGTAGGGACAGTCGATCTTCAGATACGCAGTATTTT	CASRDSRSSDTQYF
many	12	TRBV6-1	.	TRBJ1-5	TGTGCCATAGAGGAGGGCGGGCAGCCCCAGCATTTT	CAIEEGGQPQHF
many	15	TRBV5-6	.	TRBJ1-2	TGTGCCAGCAGCTTGGACCTAGTCGCTAACTATGGCTACACCTTC	CASSLDLVANYGYTF
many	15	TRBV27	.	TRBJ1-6	TGTGCCAGCAGCTCCCCGGTTGGGTTAGATTCACCCCTCCACTTT	CASSSPVGLDSPLHF
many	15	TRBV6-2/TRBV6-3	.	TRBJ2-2	TGTGCCAGCAGCTCCGGGACCCCCGACCCCGGGGAGCTGTTTTTT	CASSSGTPDPGELFF
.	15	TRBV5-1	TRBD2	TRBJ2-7	TGCGCCAGCAGCTCTAGCGGGGTAACCTCCTACGAGCAGTACTTC	CASSSSGVTSYEQYF
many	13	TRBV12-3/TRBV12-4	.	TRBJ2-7	TGTGCCAGCAGTTCGGGACACCGCTACGAGCAGTACTTC	CASSSGHRYEQYF
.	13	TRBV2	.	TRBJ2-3	TGTGCCACCCCCCGGGGTAACACAGATACGCAGTATTTT	CATPRGNTDTQYF
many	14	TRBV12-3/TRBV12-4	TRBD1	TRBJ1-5	TGTGCCAGCACCCTGACAGGGGGCAATCAGCCCCAGCATTTT	CASTLTGGNQPQHF
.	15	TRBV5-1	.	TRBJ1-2	TGCGCCAGCAGCTTGGAACAGGCTCTTATCCCTGGCTACACCTTC	CASSLEQALIPGYTF